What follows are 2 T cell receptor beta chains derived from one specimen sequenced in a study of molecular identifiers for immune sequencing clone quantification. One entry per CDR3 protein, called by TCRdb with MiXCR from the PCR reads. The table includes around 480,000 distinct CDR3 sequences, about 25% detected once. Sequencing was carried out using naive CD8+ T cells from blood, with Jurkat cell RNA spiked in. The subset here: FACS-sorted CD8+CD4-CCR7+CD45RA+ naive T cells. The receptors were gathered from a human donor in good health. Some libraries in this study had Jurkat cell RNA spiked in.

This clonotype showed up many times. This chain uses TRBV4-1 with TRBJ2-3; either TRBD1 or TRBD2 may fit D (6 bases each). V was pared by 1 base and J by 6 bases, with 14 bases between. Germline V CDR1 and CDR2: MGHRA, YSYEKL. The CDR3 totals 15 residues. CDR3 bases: TGCGCCAGCAGCCAAGCGTGGGGGGCGGTGGATACGCAGTATTTT. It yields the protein CASSQAWGAVDTQYF.

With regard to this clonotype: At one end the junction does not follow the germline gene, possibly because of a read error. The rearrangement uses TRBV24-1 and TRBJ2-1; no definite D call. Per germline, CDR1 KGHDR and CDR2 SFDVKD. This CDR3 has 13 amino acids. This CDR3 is CATSDLTSNGQFF. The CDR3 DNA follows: TGTGCCACCAGTGATCTGACATCCAATGGGCAGTTCTTC.